These 28 T cell receptor beta chains share one sample of origin, sequenced in a study of blood T cell repertoires in COVID-19 (TCRdb year 2020). The method behind the library was the immunoSEQ multiplex PCR assay. The immuneACCESS repertoire file appears here via TCRdb, limited to in-frame rearrangements. These files lack a portion of the clones; in checked studies, under half of the deficit traces to unresolved V genes, and the cause of the others is not known. The sample table records 88,000 or so clones; about 88% of these occur just once. Roughly 7.2% of the sample is held by the ten biggest clonotypes. Sequenced: peripheral blood. The receptors here all came from a man between 60 and 70 years old with acute or convalescent COVID-19.

The CDR3 here is CASSLDRSFPQHF. The CDR3 bases are TGTGCCAGCAGTCTTGACAGGTCATTTCCCCAGCATTTT. The V gene is TRBV12-3 or TRBV12-4, the J gene TRBJ1-5; perhaps TRBD1 as D (6 bases). CDR3 length: 13 amino acids. V lost 5 bases and J 10 bases, leaving 15 bases between the germline ends.

V is TRBV2 and J is TRBJ2-3; TRBD1 agrees at 8 bases. Looked up from germline, CDR1 is SNHLY and CDR2 is FYNNEI. This CDR3 is 14 amino acids long. The trim removed 9 bases at V and 5 bases at J, leaving 10 bases unmatched. CDR3 protein: CASPGQGEGDTQYF. CDR3 nucleotide sequence: TGTGCCAGTCCCGGACAGGGAGAAGGAGATACGCAGTATTTT.

The rearrangement joins TRBV19 to TRBJ2-2; 7 bases agree with TRBD1. The germline V gene encodes CDR1 LNHDA and CDR2 SQIVND (reference sequence). V lost 10 bases, J lost 2 bases, and 10 bases stayed unmatched. The CDR3 totals 15 residues. The CDR3 here is CATKKGTENTGELFF. In nucleotides, the CDR3 is TGTGCCACCAAAAAAGGGACAGAAAACACCGGGGAGCTGTTTTTT.

The chain employs TRBV27 and TRBJ2-5, with 7 bases lining up with TRBD2. The CDR3 loop spans 11 amino acids. The V and J ends lost 8 bases and 5 bases, in that order; junction bases with no gene match: 2. CDR1 and CDR2 (germline): MNHEY, SMNVEV (reference sequence). CDR3 coding DNA: TGTGCCAGCGGGGGGGATGAGACCCAGTACTTC. Translated: CASGGDETQYF.

A few counts support this clone. V usage is TRBV5-4 and J usage is TRBJ1-1, with 8 bases aligning to TRBD1. Germline trimming cut 4 bases from V and 4 bases from J; bases unmatched to any gene: 12. Per the germline V gene, CDR1 is SGHNT and CDR2 is YYREEE (reference sequence). This CDR3 comprises 16 residues. CDR3 nucleotide sequence: TGTGCCAGCAGCGCGGACAGGGATAGTCCGAGCACTGAAGCTTTCTTT. It yields the protein CASSADRDSPSTEAFF.

The chain carries TRBV3-1 (or the pseudogene TRBV3-2) and TRBJ2-6, with a tentative D call TRBD1 (6 bases). The CDR3 is 15 residues long. V was trimmed by 4 bases and J by 4 bases, leaving 11 bases between them. CDR1 and CDR2 from the germline V gene are LGHDT and YNNKEL (reference sequence). In nucleotides, the CDR3 is TGTGCCAGCAGCCCGAAGACAGGAGGGGCCAACGTCCTGACTTTC. This gives the protein CASSPKTGGANVLTF.

CDR3 nucleotides: TGTGCCAGCAGCCTCAGCCGCGGCGGGGAGCTGTTTTTT. This sequence encodes CASSLSRGGELFF. V is TRBV7-2 and J is TRBJ2-2, with no clear D. CDR3 length: 13 amino acids. Trimming removed 5 bases from V and 7 bases from J, with 11 bases in between. From germline, CDR1 is SGHTA and CDR2 FQGNSA.

This chain uses TRBV11-2 with TRBJ1-2, with no clear D. CDR1 is SGHAT, CDR2 FQNNGV, per germline. Trimming pared 5 bases from V and 4 bases from J, leaving 14 bases between. This CDR3 region has 14 residues. The CDR3 region is CASSPEPRLYGYTF. The CDR3 DNA sequence: TGTGCCAGCAGCCCAGAGCCGAGGCTCTATGGCTACACCTTC.

The chain links TRBV6-6 to TRBJ2-4; TRBD1 might be the D (5 bases). V was trimmed by 5 bases and J by 0 bases, leaving 17 bases between them. The CDR3 sequence is 17 residues long. CDR1 MNHNY and CDR2 SVGAGI come from the germline V gene (reference sequence). The CDR3: CASSQYGQKLAKNIQYF. The CDR3 DNA reads as TGTGCCAGCAGTCAATACGGACAAAAACTAGCCAAAAACATTCAGTACTTC.

V usage is TRBV19 and J usage is TRBJ1-2, with TRBD1 matching over 7 bases. Germline lookup yields CDR1 LNHDA and CDR2 SQIVND (reference sequence). Unmatched junction bases numbered 12, after V lost 0 bases and J lost 2 bases. CDR3 length: 18 residues. CDR3 bases: TGTGCCAGTAGTATAGATCATCAAGGGACAGCGGCCAACTATGGCTACACCTTC. Translating gives CASSIDHQGTAANYGYTF. The complete variable domain, with remaining parts taken from reference TRBV19 and TRBJ1-2, reads DGGITQSPKYLFRKEGQNVTLSCEQNLNHDAMYWYRQDPGQGLRLIYYSQIVNDFQKGDIAEGYSVSREKKESFPLTVTSAQKNPTAFYLCASSIDHQGTAANYGYTFGSGTRLTVV.

CDR3 coding DNA: TGTGCCAGCAGCTCGGGACTAGCGGGAGACTACGAGCAGTACTTC. It encodes CASSSGLAGDYEQYF. The chain combines TRBV5-8 with TRBJ2-7; 14 nucleotides line up with TRBD2. V was pared by 3 bases and J by 3 bases, with 2 bases of the junction left unmatched. Germline CDR1 and CDR2: SGHTS and YDEGEE. CDR3 length: 15 amino acids.

The chain uses TRBV7-9 and TRBJ1-4; D possibly corresponds to TRBD1 (5 bases). This CDR3 is built from 14 residues. Trimming left V 0 bases short and J 7 bases short, with 9 bases between. Germline V gene sequence: CDR1 SEHNR, CDR2 FQNEAQ (reference sequence). CDR3 in DNA: TGTGCCAGCAGCTTAGCGAGGGGAGGTGAAAAACTGTTTTTT. Amino acids: CASSLARGGEKLFF.

The chain recombines TRBV11-2 with TRBJ1-2; D ambiguous. Germline CDR1 SGHAT, CDR2 FQNNGV. V was pared by 1 base and J by 12 bases, with 15 bases between. The CDR3 contains 13 residues. For the CDR3, the DNA is TGTGCCAGCAGCTTAGTAGGCCGGGGTTGGGACACCTTC. This sequence encodes CASSLVGRGWDTF.

This rearrangement joins TRBV4-2 to TRBJ2-1; 15 nucleotides line up with TRBD2. J gave up 10 bases and V 1 base, and 5 bases lay outside the gene matches. This CDR3 contains 16 residues. Germline CDR1 LGHNA, CDR2 YNFKEQ. CDR3 coding DNA: TGTGCCAGCAGCCAAGGGACTAGCGGGAGGGCCGGGGAGCAGTTCTTC. Translated: CASSQGTSGRAGEQFF.

The V gene is TRBV30, the J gene TRBJ2-1; the D gene is possibly TRBD1 (6 bases). CDR1 and CDR2 (germline): GTSNPN, SVGIG (reference sequence). The CDR3 is made up of 16 amino acids. V gave up 0 bases and J gave up 5 bases, with 17 bases separating them. The CDR3: CAWSVIQQRGNNEQFF. DNA of the CDR3: TGTGCCTGGAGTGTAATACAGCAAAGGGGGAACAATGAGCAGTTCTTC.

The gene calls are TRBV5-4 and TRBJ1-1; the D gene is possibly TRBD1 (6 bases). Germline V gene sequence: CDR1 SGHNT, CDR2 YYREEE (reference sequence). The CDR3 consists of 15 residues. The V gene lost 4 bases and the J gene lost 2 bases, with 15 bases spanning the gap. The chain's CDR3 is CASSLETGSNTEAFF. CDR3 coding DNA: TGTGCCAGCAGCCTGGAAACAGGGAGCAACACTGAAGCTTTCTTT.

The chain couples TRBV6-1 to TRBJ1-5; no definite D call. Looked up from germline, CDR1 is MNHNS and CDR2 is SASEGT. This CDR3 has 14 residues. Between the trimmed V and J ends, which lost 3 bases and 6 bases, there was a span of 12 bases. CDR3 sequence reads: CASSDLSVTQPQHF. The CDR3 nucleotides are TGTGCCAGCAGTGATTTAAGCGTAACTCAGCCCCAGCATTTT.

The chain is built from TRBV2 and TRBJ1-1, with D unclear. Per the germline V gene, CDR1 is SNHLY and CDR2 is FYNNEI. The CDR3 sequence is 13 residues long. Trimming took 5 bases from V and 0 from J, leaving 7 bases between them. CDR3 in amino acids: CASSSGMNTEAFF. CDR3 bases: TGTGCCAGCAGTTCAGGAATGAACACTGAAGCTTTCTTT.

This chain links TRBV5-1 with TRBJ2-1; 10 bases are a match to TRBD2. V lost 4 bases to trimming and J lost 0 bases; unmatched junction nucleotides: 7. Germline V lookup: CDR1 SGHRS, CDR2 YFSETQ. The CDR3 has 17 residues. The CDR3 nucleotides are TGCGCCAGCAGCCTCTGGACTAGCGGTAGCTCCTACAATGAGCAGTTCTTC. Its protein is CASSLWTSGSSYNEQFF.

The chain is built from TRBV2 and TRBJ2-3; D perhaps matches TRBD1 (6 bases). From germline, CDR1 is SNHLY and CDR2 FYNNEI. This CDR3 has 17 amino acids. Trimming left V 8 bases short and J 0 bases short, with 21 bases between. The CDR3 reads CASVLMVRGASTDTQYF. For the CDR3, the DNA is TGTGCCAGCGTGTTAATGGTCAGGGGAGCCAGCACAGATACGCAGTATTTT.

Turning to this clone: A read error may account for a junction end that differs from germline. This chain joins TRBV30 and TRBJ2-5; D call uncertain. The germline gives CDR1 GTSNPN, CDR2 SVGIG (reference sequence). The CDR3 consists of 13 residues. The DNA for the CDR3 is TGTGCCTGGAGTAGTCAGGCCCAAGGGACCCAGTACTTC. Translation: CAWSSQAQGTQYF.

The CDR3 spells CASSPGQAAFYGYTF. Written as DNA, the CDR3 is TGTGCCAGCAGCCCCGGACAGGCCGCCTTCTATGGCTACACCTTC. J is TRBJ1-2 and V is TRBV7-9; TRBD1 matches at 7 bases. Germline CDR1 is SEHNR and CDR2 is FQNEAQ (reference sequence). This CDR3 has 15 amino acids. V shed 5 bases and J 4 bases; nucleotides not matched to a gene: 10.

The chain employs TRBV4-1 and TRBJ2-1, with 7 nucleotides matching TRBD2. The germline V gene encodes CDR1 MGHRA and CDR2 YSYEKL. The CDR3 sequence is 18 residues long. V shed 1 base, J shed 0 bases, and the junction held 9 bases outside the gene matches. DNA of the CDR3: TGCGCCAGCAGCCAAGGGCGGCTAGCGGATTACTCCTACAATGAGCAGTTCTTC. It encodes CASSQGRLADYSYNEQFF.

The gene calls are TRBV24-1 and TRBJ2-3, with 8 bases lining up with TRBD2. Germline V gene lookup returns CDR1 KGHDR and CDR2 SFDVKD. V dropped 3 bases and J dropped 1; count of bases not matched to a gene: 5. CDR3 length equals 16 residues. CDR3 protein: CATSDTASGRTDTQYF. For the CDR3, the DNA is TGTGCCACCAGTGATACGGCTAGCGGGCGCACAGATACGCAGTATTTT.

The chain is built from TRBV27 and TRBJ2-7; 7 positions agree with TRBD1. The CDR3 sequence is 16 residues long. Losses at the gene ends were 6 bases for V and 1 base for J; bases not matched to a gene: 12. CDR1 is MNHEY and CDR2 is SMNVEV in the germline V gene (reference sequence). The CDR3 region is CASSFDRASSSYEQYF. DNA of the CDR3: TGTGCCAGCAGCTTTGACAGGGCCAGTTCTTCCTACGAGCAGTACTTC.

The V gene is TRBV27, the J gene TRBJ1-2; the D is unclear. CDR1 and CDR2 (germline): MNHEY, SMNVEV (reference sequence). The CDR3 length is 14 residues. V gave up 2 bases and J gave up 3 bases, with 10 bases separating them. The CDR3 sequence is CASSLGQFDYGYTF. CDR3 nucleotide sequence: TGTGCCAGCAGTTTAGGCCAGTTCGACTATGGCTACACCTTC.

The J gene is TRBJ2-6, the V gene TRBV6-4; D remains unclear. CDR1 and CDR2 (germline): MRHNA, SNTAGT. The ends were cut back, 8 bases at V and 0 bases at J, with 11 bases in the middle. CDR3 size: 15 residues. The CDR3 loop is CASRTEHSGANVLTF. CDR3 bases: TGTGCCAGCCGCACAGAGCACTCTGGGGCCAACGTCCTGACTTTC.

This chain joins TRBV5-4 and TRBJ2-7, with no clear D. This CDR3 is 18 amino acids long. The germline V gene encodes CDR1 SGHNT and CDR2 YYREEE (reference sequence). The ends were cut back, 0 bases at V and 1 base at J, with 20 bases in the middle. CDR3 in DNA: TGTGCCAGCAGCTTGGCGTGTTCCACCCTGTGCCTATCCTACGAGCAGTACTTC. This sequence encodes CASSLACSTLCLSYEQYF.